This T cell receptor (beta chain) was captured in a study of blood T cell repertoires in COVID-19. Researchers sorted participants into cohorts using their self-reported clinical history. Here immunoSEQ multiplex PCR was the method, and the copy in TCRdb shows in-frame clones only, minus some. Of about 400,000 clones listed, 89% were seen once; the top ten hold 1.5% to 2%. Sequenced material: PBMCs or T cells enriched from blood (not recorded which). This TCR was sampled from a woman aged 25 to 45 who had recovered from COVID-19.

CDR3 amino acids: CASSLGQARSPLHF. The CDR3 nucleotides are TGTGCCAGCAGCCTAGGACAGGCGCGGTCACCCCTCCACTTT. This sequence joins TRBV7-3 and TRBJ1-6; 7 nucleotides line up with TRBD1. The CDR3 sequence is 14 residues long. The V gene end was trimmed by 5 bases and the J gene end by 10 bases; junction bases not matched to a gene: 8. Germline V CDR1 and CDR2: SGHTA, FQGTGA.